This T cell receptor (beta chain) was observed in a study of Ad26.COV2.S vaccination and SARS-CoV-2 variants. For the study at large: Intramuscularly, Ad26.COV2.S was given either once or twice, 56 days apart.

V was pared by 3 bases and J by 5 bases, with 10 bases of the junction left unmatched. CDR3 length equals 15 residues. CDR1 and CDR2 from the germline V gene are LNHDA and SQIVND (reference sequence). This clone has only one observation. The protocol was immunoSEQ multiplex PCR, while the TCRdb copy is restricted to in-frame clones and leaves out a portion. Of 200,000 to 250,000 clones in the sample, around nine tenths are singletons; the top ten hold roughly 10%. Treatment given: around 19 received Ad26.COV2.S at low or high dose, single or two shots; about five received placebo; per-sample allocation not given. It was on day 63 after the first vaccine or placebo injection that samples were taken.

V is TRBV19 and J is TRBJ2-7; 7 bases align to TRBD1. This TCR was sampled from a person aged 18 to 65 who received the Ad26.COV2.S COVID-19 vaccine or a placebo. The sample consisted of peripheral blood, taken in a trial of Ad26.COV2.S vaccine versus placebo. Here the CDR3 DNA reads TGTGCCAGTAGTATTAGACAGGGCGGCGTGAACGAGCAGTACTTC. It encodes CASSIRQGGVNEQYF.